These 30 T cell receptor beta chains were sequenced from one sample in a study of CD8 T cells in ankylosing spondylitis. The antigens of these receptors remain unknown. TCRdb re-analysed the 5' RACE reads in MiXCR, keeping a single row per CDR3 protein. The sample lists about 540,000 distinct CDR3 sequences, roughly 13% occurring once. General study findings and limits: About 8 highly homologous variants made up a TCR beta motif, and this motif appeared characteristic of ankylosing spondylitis blood.

Sequenced input: blood, either unsorted or a sorted T cell fraction (not recorded which). These receptors originate from a male donor with ankylosing spondylitis.

The chain couples TRBV11-1 to TRBJ2-7, with 14 nucleotides matching TRBD2. The CDR3 runs to 19 residues. Germline V CDR1 and CDR2: SGHAT, FQDESV (reference sequence). The V and J ends lost 5 bases and 0 bases, in that order; junction bases with no gene match: 12. CDR3 nucleotides: TGTGCCAGCAGCCAGTCGGGACTAGCGGGAGTTTTGGGCTCCTACGAGCAGTACGTC. Translated: CASSQSGLAGVLGSYEQYV.

J is TRBJ1-1 and V is TRBV25-1, with TRBD1 matching 7 bases. V shed 2 bases and J 8 bases; nucleotides not matched to a gene: 5. Germline V gene sequence: CDR1 MGHDK, CDR2 SYGVNS. CDR3 length: 13 amino acids. CDR3 sequence: CASSEPGQLEAFF. For the CDR3, the DNA is TGTGCCAGCAGTGAACCGGGACAGCTAGAAGCTTTCTTT. Combining the CDR3 with reference TRBV25-1 and TRBJ1-1 gives the whole variable domain EADIYQTPRYLVIGTGKKITLECSQTMGHDKMYWYQQDPGMELHLIHYSYGVNSTEKGDLSSESTVSRIRTEHFPLTLESARPSHTSQYLCASSEPGQLEAFFGQGTRLTVV.

The V and J genes are TRBV20-1 and TRBJ2-7, with TRBD2 identical over 13 bases. This CDR3 is built from 15 residues. After removal of 0 bases from V and 7 bases from J, the junction contained 6 bases not matched to a gene. CDR1 is DFQATT and CDR2 is SNEGSKA in the germline V gene (reference sequence). The DNA for the CDR3 is TGCAGTGCTAGAGACGGACTAGCGGGAGAAAGAGAGCAGTACTTC. Its translation is CSARDGLAGEREQYF.

The rearrangement uses TRBV29-1 and TRBJ2-2; 8 nucleotides line up with TRBD1. The CDR3 contains 13 residues. The ends lost 6 bases at V and 8 bases at J; junction bases unmatched: 8. Germline-derived CDR1 and CDR2 are SQVTM and ANQGSEA. In nucleotides, the CDR3 is TGCAGCGTGGCCGCAGGGGGCAAAGGGGAGCTGTTTTTT. This gives the protein CSVAAGGKGELFF.

Judged by abundance, this clonotype is medium-sized (0.01 to 0.1%). This chain connects TRBV11-2 to TRBJ2-1; a weak D match, TRBD2 (7 bases). This CDR3 comprises 19 residues. Deletions cut 5 bases from V and 2 bases from J, with 25 bases between. Germline CDR1 SGHAT, CDR2 FQNNGV. This CDR3 is CASSPAKGGPSRTYNEQFF. CDR3 DNA sequence: TGTGCCAGCAGCCCGGCGAAGGGGGGGCCTAGCCGAACCTACAATGAGCAGTTCTTC.

The sample holds a few counts of this clonotype. This rearrangement joins TRBV5-5 to TRBJ2-2; D possibly corresponds to TRBD2 (6 bases). In germline, CDR1 is SGHKS, CDR2 YYEKEE (reference sequence). V gave up 7 bases and J gave up 5 bases, with 15 bases separating them. The CDR3 loop spans 14 amino acids. The CDR3 sequence is CASVPWGETGELFF. In nucleotides, the CDR3 is TGTGCCAGCGTTCCCTGGGGGGAAACCGGGGAGCTGTTTTTT.

The V call is TRBV29-1, the J call TRBJ2-3, with TRBD2 matching 7 bases. The ends lost 7 bases at V and 6 bases at J; junction bases unmatched: 10. This CDR3 has 13 amino acids. Germline V gene data show CDR1 as SQVTM and CDR2 as ANQGSEA. The CDR3: CSAPGRGGDTQYF. CDR3 coding DNA: TGCAGCGCCCCAGGGAGGGGCGGGGATACGCAGTATTTT.

This clonotype has only a few counts. J is TRBJ1-5 and V is TRBV5-5, with D maybe TRBD1 (5 bases). The V gene lost 2 bases and the J gene lost 6 bases, with 12 bases spanning the gap. Germline values: CDR1 SGHKS, CDR2 YYEKEE (reference sequence). This CDR3 contains 14 residues. The CDR3 nucleotides are TGTGCCAGCAGCTTCATCGGGGGGAGTCAGCCCCAGCATTTT. This sequence encodes CASSFIGGSQPQHF.

CDR3 region: CASSWTGSSLDKPQHF. For the CDR3, the DNA is TGTGCCAGCAGTTGGACCGGGAGCTCTTTGGATAAGCCCCAGCATTTT. The J gene is TRBJ1-5, the V gene TRBV6-5; D not resolved. The CDR3 has 16 amino acids. CDR1 and CDR2 from the germline V gene are MNHEY and SVGAGI. V gave up 4 bases and J gave up 8 bases, with 21 bases separating them.

This clonotype was seen more than once but under ten times. The rearrangement uses TRBV7-2 and TRBJ2-1, with TRBD2 identical over 10 bases. Germline CDR1 is SGHTA and CDR2 is FQGNSA. The CDR3 runs to 15 residues. Unmatched junction bases numbered 5, after V lost 4 bases and J lost 5 bases. The CDR3 bases are TGTGCCAGCAGCTATACTAGCGGGAATAACAATGAGCAGTTCTTC. It is translated as CASSYTSGNNNEQFF.

This clonotype was seen more than once but under ten times. J is TRBJ2-1 and V is TRBV29-1; D could derive from TRBD1 or TRBD2 (6 bases each). Germline CDR1 reads SQVTM; CDR2 reads ANQGSEA. The V end lost 6 bases, the J end lost 7 bases, and 19 bases lay between the germline ends. CDR3 size: 14 residues. The chain's CDR3 is CSVAQGGSQNEQFF. CDR3 bases: TGCAGCGTCGCCCAAGGGGGGAGTCAGAATGAGCAGTTCTTC.

This chain connects TRBV20-1 to TRBJ1-1; D is possibly TRBD1 (5 bases). Germline V gives CDR1 DFQATT, CDR2 SNEGSKA (reference sequence). The CDR3 is 15 residues long. The V end lost 0 bases, the J end lost 2 bases, and 13 bases lay between the germline ends. CDR3 sequence (DNA): TGCAGTGCTAGAGATTCCGGGGCAGCTAACACTGAAGCTTTCTTT. Amino acids: CSARDSGAANTEAFF.

This clonotype was counted at least ten times. This rearrangement joins TRBV24-1 to TRBJ2-1; 8 bases align to TRBD1. CDR3 length: 16 residues. Germline loops: CDR1 KGHDR, CDR2 SFDVKD. The V segment lost 4 bases and the J segment 2 bases; nucleotides outside the gene matches: 6. The CDR3 loop reads CATSDRGQGTYNEQFF. The CDR3, as DNA: TGTGCCACCAGTGACCGTGGACAGGGAACCTACAATGAGCAGTTCTTC.

V and J are TRBV28 and TRBJ2-7, with 9 bases aligning to TRBD1. Trimming removed 6 bases from V and 0 bases from J; junction bases left unmatched: 12. The germline CDR1 and CDR2 sequences are MDHEN and SYDVKM. CDR3 length equals 17 residues. CDR3 in amino acids: CASRRTRQGVSSYEQYF. CDR3 in DNA: TGTGCCAGCAGGCGAACCCGACAGGGGGTGAGCTCCTACGAGCAGTACTTC.

The V call is TRBV11-3, the J call TRBJ2-2; D uncertain. This CDR3 is built from 14 residues. Germline V gene data show CDR1 as SGHNT and CDR2 as YENEEA. V lost 1 base, J lost 6 bases, and 9 bases lay in between. The CDR3, as DNA: TGTGCCAGCAGCTTAGGTTCGTCGTCCGGGGAGCTGTTTTTT. As protein: CASSLGSSSGELFF.

The chain carries TRBV20-1 and TRBJ2-1; 9 bases align to TRBD2. The CDR3 is made up of 15 amino acids. Per the germline V gene, CDR1 is DFQATT and CDR2 is SNEGSKA (reference sequence). The junction had 5 bases not matched to a gene; V was cut back by 1 base and J by 4 bases. CDR3 coding DNA: TGCAGTGCTAGAGGTCTAGCGGGACCATACAATGAGCAGTTCTTC. Translation: CSARGLAGPYNEQFF.

This clonotype was detected many times. V is TRBV28 and J is TRBJ2-2; 10 bases line up with TRBD1. CDR3 length: 16 amino acids. Trimming cost V 10 bases and J 8 bases; bases outside gene matches: 16. Germline CDR1 reads MDHEN; CDR2 reads SYDVKM. The CDR3 bases are TGTGCCACATCCTCCGGGACAGGGGCCTCAGGGGGGGAGCTGTTTTTT. Translating gives CATSSGTGASGGELFF.

This rearrangement joins TRBV12-3 or TRBV12-4 to TRBJ2-5; D is possibly TRBD1 (5 bases). V lost 6 bases and J lost 7, with 18 bases in between. The CDR3 totals 14 residues. CDR3 DNA: TGTGCCAGCAGAACCATCAGCGTAGGGGCGACCCAGTACTTC. It encodes CASRTISVGATQYF.

V and J are TRBV11-2 and TRBJ2-5; TRBD1 matches at 8 bases. Unmatched junction bases numbered 8, after V lost 5 bases and J lost 0 bases. Germline-derived CDR1 and CDR2 are SGHAT and FQNNGV. The CDR3 runs 16 residues. CDR3 in amino acids: CASSPQGARYQETQYF. The DNA of the CDR3 is TGTGCCAGCAGCCCCCAGGGGGCTAGGTACCAAGAGACCCAGTACTTC.

This clonotype occurred many times. This rearrangement joins TRBV29-1 to TRBJ1-2; 7 bases fit TRBD1. CDR3 length equals 13 residues. Trimming cost V 4 bases and J 4 bases; bases outside gene matches: 6. The V gene's germline CDR1 is SQVTM and CDR2 ANQGSEA. Here the CDR3 reads CSVAQGLGYGYTF. CDR3 bases: TGCAGCGTTGCACAGGGGCTGGGCTATGGCTACACCTTC.

There are many counts of this clonotype. V gene TRBV29-1 combines with J gene TRBJ2-3, with unresolved D. This CDR3 region has 13 residues. Germline V gene lookup returns CDR1 SQVTM and CDR2 ANQGSEA. Trimming removed 2 bases from V and 3 bases from J, with 9 bases in between. The CDR3 nucleotides are TGCAGCGTTGAATACGGCGCGACAGATACGCAGTATTTT. Translating it yields CSVEYGATDTQYF.

This clonotype was observed a handful of times. V and J are TRBV5-6 and TRBJ2-7, with D perhaps matching TRBD1 or TRBD2 (5 bases each). Germline-derived CDR1 and CDR2 are SGHDT and YYEEEE. CDR3 size: 19 residues. With 3 bases removed from V and 4 bases from J, the gap between germline ends came to 29 bases. The CDR3 spells CASSSTPGTETYQGYEQYF. CDR3 DNA: TGTGCCAGCAGCTCGACTCCCGGGACCGAAACGTACCAAGGGTACGAGCAGTACTTC.

This clonotype has ten or more counts. The chain uses TRBV29-1 and TRBJ2-7, with 8 bases fitting TRBD2. After removal of 6 bases from V and 6 bases from J, the junction contained 7 bases not matched to a gene. The CDR3 length is 12 residues. The germline V gene encodes CDR1 SQVTM and CDR2 ANQGSEA. The CDR3 reads CSVRTSSGEQYV. The CDR3 nucleotides read TGCAGCGTAAGGACTAGCTCCGGCGAGCAGTACGTC.

The rearrangement uses TRBV6-1 and TRBJ1-1; D is undetermined. The CDR3 length is 14 residues. Germline V gives CDR1 MNHNS, CDR2 SASEGT. V lost 4 bases to trimming and J lost 0 bases, with 9 bases between them. The CDR3 reads CASSVSGLNTEAFF. In DNA form, the CDR3 reads TGTGCCAGCAGTGTTAGCGGACTGAACACTGAAGCTTTCTTT.

This clonotype was observed a single time. The rearrangement uses TRBV3-1 and TRBJ2-7; TRBD1 might be the D (6 bases). Trimming removed 1 base at V and 2 bases at J, with 15 bases between. Germline V gene sequence: CDR1 LGHDT, CDR2 YNNKEL (reference sequence). The CDR3 has 16 amino acids. CDR3 nucleotides: TGTGCCAGCAGCCAAGCATCACAGGGTGGCGCCTACGAGCAGTACGTC. It is translated as CASSQASQGGAYEQYV.

The sample holds many counts of this clonotype. The chain carries TRBV11-2 and TRBJ2-1; D remains unclear. CDR1 is SGHAT and CDR2 is FQNNGV in the germline V gene. Between the trimmed V and J ends, which lost 6 bases and 2 bases, there was a span of 23 bases. The CDR3 contains 18 residues. The chain's CDR3 is CASRPGGTVVFTYNEQFF. The CDR3 DNA reads TGTGCCAGCAGGCCGGGTGGAACTGTGGTTTTCACCTACAATGAGCAGTTCTTC.

This rearrangement joins TRBV3-1 to TRBJ1-1; D remains unclear. Trimming took off 0 bases at V and 0 bases at J, with 8 bases between the two ends. CDR1 is LGHDT, CDR2 YNNKEL, per germline (reference sequence). CDR3 length: 15 amino acids. The CDR3 spells CASSQEVDMNTEAFF. As DNA, the CDR3 is TGTGCCAGCAGCCAAGAAGTCGACATGAACACTGAAGCTTTCTTT. Full variable domain (outside the CDR3, taken from reference TRBV3-1 and TRBJ1-1): DTAVSQTPKYLVTQMGNDKSIKCEQNLGHDTMYWYKQDSKKFLKIMFSYNNKELIINETVPNRFSPKSPDKAHLNLHINSLELGDSAVYFCASSQEVDMNTEAFFGQGTRLTVV.

This clonotype was counted a few times. The chain joins TRBV5-1 to TRBJ1-2; 7 bases are a match to TRBD1. The CDR3 runs to 14 residues. Germline assignment: CDR1 SGHRS and CDR2 YFSETQ. V was clipped by 3 bases and J by 7 bases; unmatched bases: 9. CDR3 in DNA: TGCGCCAGCAGCTGGGATACAGGGGTCGGTGGCTACACCTTC. Protein: CASSWDTGVGGYTF. Based on the CDR3 plus reference TRBV5-1 and TRBJ1-2, the full variable domain is KAGVTQTPRYLIKTRGQQVTLSCSPISGHRSVSWYQQTPGQGLQFLFEYFSETQRNKGNFPGRFSGRQFSNSRSEMNVSTLELGDSALYLCASSWDTGVGGYTFGSGTRLTVV.

V is TRBV5-6 and J is TRBJ2-3; D may be TRBD2 (5 bases). Trimming pared 6 bases from V and 2 bases from J, leaving 22 bases between. This CDR3 contains 17 residues. Germline CDR1 reads SGHDT; CDR2 reads YYEEEE. The CDR3 bases are TGTGCCAGCACCTACCCGGGTCGGCGGGCTACCACAGATACGCAGTATTTT. Protein: CASTYPGRRATTDTQYF.

The chain is built from TRBV18 and TRBJ2-3; 10 bases match TRBD2. The germline V gene encodes CDR1 KGHSH and CDR2 LQKENI. V lost 3 bases to trimming and J lost 3 bases; unmatched junction nucleotides: 3. This CDR3 is built from 15 residues. This CDR3 is CASSPASGRTDTQYF. Here the CDR3 DNA reads TGTGCCAGCTCACCGGCTAGCGGGAGAACAGATACGCAGTATTTT.